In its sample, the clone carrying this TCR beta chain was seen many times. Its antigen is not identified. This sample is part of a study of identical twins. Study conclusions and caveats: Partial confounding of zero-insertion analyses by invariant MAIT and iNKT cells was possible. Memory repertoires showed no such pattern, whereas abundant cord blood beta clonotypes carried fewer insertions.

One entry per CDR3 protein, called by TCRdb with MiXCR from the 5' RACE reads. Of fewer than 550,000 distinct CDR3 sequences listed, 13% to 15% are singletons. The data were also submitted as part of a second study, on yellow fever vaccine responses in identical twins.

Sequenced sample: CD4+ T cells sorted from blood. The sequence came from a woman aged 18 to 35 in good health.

CDR3 protein: CAISATSADTGELFF. The CDR3 DNA is TGTGCCATCAGCGCCACTAGCGCGGACACCGGGGAGCTGTTTTTT. The chain recombines TRBV10-3 with TRBJ2-2; TRBD2 aligns across 7 bases. Trimming at V came to 6 bases and at J to 3 bases, leaving 7 bases not matched to a gene. Germline CDR1 and CDR2: ENHRY and SYGVKD. CDR3 length: 15 residues.